This T cell receptor beta chain emerged from a study of T cells in Graves' hyperthyroidism and ophthalmopathy. Clinical symptoms, serum thyroxine and TRAb, thyroid ultrasound and orbital computed tomography were used for the diagnoses. Per the germline V gene, CDR1 is SNHLY and CDR2 is FYNNEI. With V trimmed by 6 bases and J by 12 bases, 13 bases remained unmatched. This CDR3 is 15 amino acids long. Amplification targeted TCR beta CDR3 regions from RNA transcripts. The TCR CDR3 was amplified in a first-round RT-PCR using the HTBI primer set. TCRdb re-called the multiplex PCR reads with MiXCR, one entry per CDR3 protein. Here the sample spans a few hundred thousand distinct CDR3 sequences, around 14% being singletons. Turning to this clonotype: Its antigen is as yet unknown.

Whole-study findings and limits: Ophthalmopathy, as predicted by the model, came a median around 7 months after the prediction. Stable hyperthyroidism was separated from ophthalmopathy by a model based on 13 V-J features.

This sequence joins TRBV2 and TRBJ2-1; 11 positions match TRBD2. The sequence derives from a woman aged 18 to 35 with Graves' hyperthyroidism that later progressed to Graves' ophthalmopathy. The specimen was blood. The CDR3 is CASSLTSGRGGVQFF. CDR3 bases: TGTGCCAGCAGCCTAACTAGCGGGAGAGGTGGTGTGCAGTTCTTC.